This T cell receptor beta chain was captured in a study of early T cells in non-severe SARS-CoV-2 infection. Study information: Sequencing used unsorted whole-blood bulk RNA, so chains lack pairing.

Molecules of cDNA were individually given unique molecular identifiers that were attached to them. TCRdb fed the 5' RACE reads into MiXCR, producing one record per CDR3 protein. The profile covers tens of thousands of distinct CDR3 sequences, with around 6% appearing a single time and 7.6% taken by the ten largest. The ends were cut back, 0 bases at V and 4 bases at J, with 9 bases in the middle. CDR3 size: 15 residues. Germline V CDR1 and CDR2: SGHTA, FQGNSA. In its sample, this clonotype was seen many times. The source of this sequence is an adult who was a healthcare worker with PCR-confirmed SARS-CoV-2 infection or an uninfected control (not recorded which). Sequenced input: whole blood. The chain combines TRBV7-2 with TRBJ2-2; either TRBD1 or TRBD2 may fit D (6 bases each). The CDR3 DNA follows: TGTGCCAGCAGCTTAGCAGGGGGAGGCACCGGGGAGCTGTTTTTT. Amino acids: CASSLAGGGTGELFF. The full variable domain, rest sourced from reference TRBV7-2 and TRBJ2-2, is GAGVSQSPSNKVTEKGKDVELRCDPISGHTALYWYRQSLGQGLEFLIYFQGNSAPDKSGLPSDRFSAERTGGSVSTLTIQRTQQEDSAVYLCASSLAGGGTGELFFGEGSRLTVL.